The entry that follows covers one T cell receptor (beta chain) sequence. Its antigen is unknown. This entry comes from a study of cytomegalovirus exposure and HLA in healthy donors. Study-wide points: Subsequent analysis showed first-cohort TCR clusters tending to co-occur in over a hundred validation repertoires. 150 to 200 TCR beta chains were listed as cytomegalovirus-associated.

Assay used: immunoSEQ multiplex PCR; TCRdb lists only in-frame clones, some missing. Of roughly 56,000 clones in the sample, approximately 89% were seen once. The ends were cut back, 4 bases at V and 1 base at J, with 14 bases in the middle. This CDR3 has 15 amino acids. Germline V CDR1 and CDR2: SGHKS, YYEKEE (reference sequence). The chain carries TRBV5-5 and TRBJ1-2; tentatively, D is TRBD1 (6 bases). The sequenced material came from PBMCs. The origin of this receptor is a woman aged 18-29 years in good health and CMV-seronegative. The CDR3 bases are TGTGCCAGCAGCCCACTCGGACAGATTAACTATGGCTACACCTTC. It is translated as CASSPLGQINYGYTF.